This T cell receptor beta chain came from a study of shared clonotypes between healthy human individuals (TCRdb year 2020). Study-wide context: Two women and three men aged 18 to 49 years were included in the cohort. Per donor, three plates each were used for CD4 naive and CD4 memory, two for CD8 naive, and one for CD8 memory. Libraries were prepared and TCR repertoires were sequenced by different laboratories using diverse techniques, in order to increase sequencing depth and limit assay-specific biases. Blood TCR repertoires of roughly 5 healthy adults were deeply sequenced to estimate repertoire size and the extent of clonotype sharing between individuals. Leukapheresis yielded between about 0.94 and 10 billion PBMCs per donor. Overall results and qualifications from the work: Pairwise subsampling led to the expectation that sequencing depth would affect the degree of clonotype sharing among donors. When four donors were compared, the shared fraction of clonotypes was about 5% for naive CD4, roughly 3.3% for naive CD8, roughly 2.5% for memory CD4, and about 0.36% for memory CD8. Clonotypes shared by all four sorted-subset donors showed higher generation probabilities than non-shared clonotypes. Incomplete sequencing was indicated by rarefaction of sorted-subset datasets, despite the large sequencing depth. Sampling was restricted to blood, and TCR repertoires in tissues likely differ from the TCR repertoires found in blood. The genetic and exposure-history diversity represented was limited by the small number of donors. Estimated clonotype richness was generally larger for naive than for memory subsets.

Spanning cysteine to phenylalanine, the CDR3 consists of 15 amino acids. This entry keeps only the CDR3 DNA: 45 bases, framed from base 1. Based on the germline V gene, the CDR1 and CDR2 sequences are SGHTA and FQGNSA. Trimming leaves V shorter by 5 bases and J shorter by 5 bases, with the junction holding 6 bases beyond the gene matches. The donors were healthy, HIV-negative adults who had no recently reported acute infections or vaccinations. Every donor was a Caucasian adult residing in Nashville, Tennessee, USA. CD4+ T cells were enriched through magnetic negative selection, after which naive cells were positively selected on CD45RA and the remaining negative fraction served as the memory subset. Blood was collected by leukapheresis, and PBMCs were isolated by Ficoll-Histopaque density gradient centrifugation and then cryopreserved in liquid nitrogen vapor phase. Analytical flow cytometry was used to check the purity and quantity of each magnetically sorted T cell population. From each sorted fraction, genomic DNA was isolated and quantified by UV absorbance on a Nanodrop 2000c.

About this clone: Its cognate antigen has yet to be identified. No base qualities exist here, and no much larger clone lies one base off it.

Using the deep immunoSEQ assay, TCR CDR3 regions were amplified from genomic DNA by multiplex PCR. Extracted genomic DNA from each cell subset was distributed evenly across all wells of several immunoSEQ 96-well plates, and each plate was treated as a replicate. For sorted subsets, roughly 190 ng of genomic DNA, equivalent to around 29,000 T cell genomes, went into each replicate PCR. The purified libraries were quantified using a Qubit 3.0 fluorometer, sized with a Bioanalyzer 2100, and then quantified again using the KAPA Library Quantification kit. Each immunoSEQ 96-well plate was sequenced on its own single-read 150-cycle Illumina NextSeq 550 flow cell. In the source study's methods: Because the immunoSEQ output included only junctional sequences and no quality scores, the filtering could not be the same as the filtering used for full-length reads. To assign V/J genes and CDR3, sequences were annotated against IMGT germline references using PyIR, a Python wrapper for IgBLAST v1.9. Reads with weak V/J assignments (E-value above 1e-6), missing CDR3, stop codons, out-of-frame junctions, or ambiguous translated residues were removed. V3J clonotypes were defined by identical inferred V gene, J gene, and CDR3 amino acid sequence. Percentage overlap between repertoires was calculated by dividing the number of shared unique clonotypes by the size of the smaller repertoire. RTK rarefaction, the Chao1 estimator, and Recon v2.1 estimates of unobserved clonotypes were used to assess repertoire richness. Generation probabilities for all TCRbeta clonotypes obtained by the gDNA method from a handful of donors were computed using OLGA. TCRdb holds this immuneACCESS table with in-frame rearrangements only. Some clones are missing; in checked studies, unresolved V genes explain under half, and the rest has no known cause. For V, J and clone size, that table is used; D and trimming come from the DNA. This sample gives 2,100,000 or so clones in total; around 95% of them show up just once. Roughly 0.13% of the sample lies in the top ten.

This TCR came from a man aged 18 to 29 in good health. The material sequenced was naive CD4+ T cells sorted from blood. The cell subset or site label, read with the paper, signifies: CD45RA+ positively selected. The chain uses TRBV7-2 and TRBJ2-7, with 13 junctional bases fitting TRBD2. CDR3 loop: CASSPTSGRAHEQYF. In nucleotide form, the sequence is TGTGCCAGCAGCCCTACTAGCGGGAGGGCCCACGAGCAGTACTTC.